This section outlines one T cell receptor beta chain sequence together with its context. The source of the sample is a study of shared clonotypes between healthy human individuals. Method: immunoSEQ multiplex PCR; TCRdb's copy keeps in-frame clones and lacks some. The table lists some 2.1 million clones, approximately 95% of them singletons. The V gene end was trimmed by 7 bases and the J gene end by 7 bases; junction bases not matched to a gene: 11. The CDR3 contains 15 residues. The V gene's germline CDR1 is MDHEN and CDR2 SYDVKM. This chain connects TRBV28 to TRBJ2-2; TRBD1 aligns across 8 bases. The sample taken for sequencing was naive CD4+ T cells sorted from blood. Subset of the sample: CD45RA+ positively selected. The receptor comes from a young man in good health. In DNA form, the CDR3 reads TGTGCCAGCACTCACCGGGACAGGCGTAACGGGGAGCTGTTTTTT. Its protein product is CASTHRDRRNGELFF.